The 27 T cell receptor beta chains below come from one sample, sequenced in a study of PD-L1 blockade in urothelial cancer. The data were produced by immunoSEQ multiplex PCR, yet TCRdb's version contains in-frame clones alone and is incomplete. Found here are around 92,000 clones, approximately 88% of them singletons; the top ten hold more than 0.85%. Time point specified: pretreatment peripheral blood. Sequences were derived from PBMCs, sampled around atezolizumab (anti-PD-L1) treatment. The source is a woman aged 80 or older with urothelial cancer.

This clone was found once. The chain links TRBV7-9 to TRBJ2-7, with 9 positions matching TRBD1. The V gene's germline CDR1 is SEHNR and CDR2 FQNEAQ (reference sequence). J lost 7 bases, V lost 4 bases, and 8 bases had no gene match. This CDR3 comprises 14 residues. CDR3: CASSSIGTGREQYF. The DNA for the CDR3 is TGTGCCAGCAGCTCGATAGGGACAGGGCGGGAGCAGTACTTC. Full variable domain (rest looked up from reference TRBV7-9 and TRBJ2-7): DTGVSQNPRHKITKRGQNVTFRCDPISEHNRLYWYRQTLGQGPEFLTYFQNEAQLEKSRLLSDRFSAERPKGSFSTLEIQRTEQGDSAMYLCASSSIGTGREQYFGPGTRLTVT.

The rearrangement links TRBV29-1 to TRBJ2-7, with 10 bases matching TRBD2. The CDR3 has 13 residues. J was trimmed by 3 bases and V by 4 bases; bases with no gene match: 3. Germline lookup yields CDR1 SQVTM and CDR2 ANQGSEA. The CDR3 bases are TGCAGCGTTGTACTAGCGGGATTCTACGAGCAGTACTTC. Residues: CSVVLAGFYEQYF.

The V call is TRBV5-1, the J call TRBJ2-1; 16 bases match TRBD2. V dropped 3 bases and J dropped 4; count of bases not matched to a gene: 7. CDR3 length equals 18 residues. Germline V gene sequence: CDR1 SGHRS, CDR2 YFSETQ. The CDR3: CASSSGTSGRARYNEQFF. DNA of the CDR3: TGCGCCAGCAGCTCTGGGACTAGCGGGAGGGCCCGTTACAATGAGCAGTTCTTC.

The J gene is TRBJ2-2, the V gene TRBV6-4, with TRBD2 as a possible D gene (6 bases). Germline values: CDR1 MRHNA, CDR2 SNTAGT. The CDR3 runs to 16 residues. V gave up 3 bases and J gave up 4 bases, with 15 bases separating them. The CDR3 spells CASSESTSTVTGELFF. The CDR3 DNA reads TGTGCCAGCAGTGAATCTACTAGCACAGTCACCGGGGAGCTGTTTTTT.

The V gene is TRBV10-3, the J gene TRBJ1-1; no clear D. Trimming shortened V by 10 bases and J by 1 base, and 22 bases separated the two germline ends. Germline lookup yields CDR1 ENHRY and CDR2 SYGVKD. The length of the CDR3 is 16 residues. CDR3 amino acids: CATIPTTGLGNTEAFF. The CDR3 DNA follows: TGTGCCACTATACCGACGACTGGACTCGGGAACACTGAAGCTTTCTTT.

This sequence joins TRBV28 and TRBJ1-4; 8 positions match TRBD1. CDR1 is MDHEN, CDR2 SYDVKM, per germline. This CDR3 comprises 15 residues. V was clipped by 7 bases and J by 3 bases; unmatched bases: 7. The CDR3: CASTYPDRANEKLFF. In nucleotides, the CDR3 is TGTGCCAGCACGTATCCGGACAGGGCTAATGAAAAACTGTTTTTT.

The chain combines TRBV4-1 with TRBJ2-1, with 10 positions matching TRBD1. Germline lookup yields CDR1 MGHRA and CDR2 YSYEKL. With V trimmed by 6 bases and J by 7 bases, 15 bases remained unmatched. There are 17 residues in the CDR3. Here the CDR3 reads CASRHTGTGVGANEQFF. The DNA of the CDR3 is TGCGCCAGCAGACATACCGGGACAGGGGTAGGTGCGAATGAGCAGTTCTTC.

The chain links TRBV10-2 to TRBJ2-1, with 8 bases aligning to TRBD2. This CDR3 is 13 amino acids long. Germline CDR1 WSHSY, CDR2 SAAADI. Losses at the gene ends were 4 bases for V and 5 bases for J; bases not matched to a gene: 1. The CDR3 sequence is CASSGLAHNEQFF. CDR3 nucleotide sequence: TGCGCCAGCAGTGGACTAGCGCACAATGAGCAGTTCTTC.

V and J are TRBV2 and TRBJ2-2; D is perhaps TRBD2 (7 bases). Germline assignment: CDR1 SNHLY and CDR2 FYNNEI. V was trimmed by 6 bases and J by 3 bases, leaving 20 bases between them. The CDR3 is made up of 17 amino acids. The CDR3 sequence is CASRGGASGDYTGELFF. DNA of the CDR3: TGTGCCAGCAGGGGGGGCGCTAGCGGCGACTACACCGGGGAGCTGTTTTTT.

The chain combines TRBV6-1 with TRBJ2-7; 14 nucleotides align to TRBD2. The CDR3 totals 14 residues. V lost 4 bases to trimming and J lost 7 bases; unmatched junction nucleotides: 3. From germline, CDR1 is MNHNS and CDR2 SASEGT. The CDR3 sequence is CASSGLAGGPEQYF. For the CDR3, the DNA is TGTGCCAGCAGTGGACTAGCGGGAGGGCCTGAGCAGTACTTC.

The genes are TRBV7-9 and TRBJ2-2; possible D gene TRBD2, 6 bases. Trimming shortened V by 5 bases and J by 7 bases, and 20 bases separated the two germline ends. This CDR3 region has 16 residues. Germline V CDR1 and CDR2: SEHNR, FQNEAQ (reference sequence). CDR3 DNA sequence: TGTGCCAGCAGCCCCGGGAGATCCCAATTTGGCGGGGAGCTGTTTTTT. It specifies CASSPGRSQFGGELFF.

Written as DNA, the CDR3 is TGTGCCAGCAGTGTTAACAGGGGTGGGAATGAGCAGTTCTTC. Its translation is CASSVNRGGNEQFF. The chain couples TRBV2 to TRBJ2-1; 7 positions match TRBD1. The germline gives CDR1 SNHLY, CDR2 FYNNEI. CDR3 length equals 14 residues. V shed 4 bases, J shed 7 bases, and the junction held 7 bases outside the gene matches.

The genes are TRBV7-8 and TRBJ1-4; 7 bases are a match to TRBD1. Germline CDR1 is SGHVS and CDR2 is FQNEAQ. The CDR3 loop spans 14 amino acids. V lost 3 bases to trimming and J lost 4 bases; unmatched junction nucleotides: 2. CDR3 sequence (DNA): TGTGCCAGCAGCTTGGGACAGCTTAATGAAAAACTGTTTTTT. Translating it yields CASSLGQLNEKLFF.

This chain connects TRBV28 to TRBJ2-7; 7 positions agree with TRBD2. Germline V gene sequence: CDR1 MDHEN, CDR2 SYDVKM. Trimming took 6 bases from V and 3 from J; bases not matched to a gene: 11. The CDR3 length is 15 residues. CDR3: CASRPTSGGSYEQYF. CDR3 nucleotide sequence: TGTGCCAGCAGGCCAACTAGTGGCGGGAGCTACGAGCAGTACTTC.

The chain links TRBV11-1 to TRBJ1-1; a weak D match, TRBD1 (5 bases). V lost 1 base and J lost 4, with 19 bases in between. The CDR3 covers 17 residues. The germline gives CDR1 SGHAT, CDR2 FQDESV (reference sequence). This CDR3 reads CASSLEGVGRGGTEAFF. CDR3 coding DNA: TGTGCCAGCAGCTTAGAAGGTGTGGGGCGCGGGGGCACTGAAGCTTTCTTT.

The chain uses TRBV7-6 and TRBJ2-3; TRBD2 agrees at 12 bases. The CDR3 is made up of 16 amino acids. Germline values: CDR1 SGHVS, CDR2 FNYEAQ. J was trimmed by 4 bases and V by 5 bases; bases with no gene match: 7. CDR3 bases: TGTGCCAGCAGCAGAGCTAGCGGGAGGGCATCAGATACGCAGTATTTT. Translation gives CASSRASGRASDTQYF.

V gene TRBV5-1 combines with J gene TRBJ2-5; a weak D match, TRBD1 (6 bases). The CDR3 length is 14 residues. With 1 base removed from V and 4 bases from J, the gap between germline ends came to 11 bases. The V gene's germline CDR1 is SGHRS and CDR2 YFSETQ. The CDR3 DNA reads as TGCGCCAGCAGCTTGTGGTCAGGGGCAGAGACCCAGTACTTC. It codes for CASSLWSGAETQYF.

J is TRBJ2-1 and V is TRBV2; D is unclear. The CDR3 consists of 13 residues. The V gene's germline CDR1 is SNHLY and CDR2 FYNNEI. Trimming pared 2 bases from V and 4 bases from J, leaving 6 bases between. The CDR3 loop is CASSESFYNEQFF. As DNA, the CDR3 is TGTGCCAGCAGTGAAAGCTTTTACAATGAGCAGTTCTTC.

The chain combines TRBV5-1 with TRBJ1-2; tentatively, D is TRBD1 (6 bases). The germline V and J ends were trimmed by 4 bases and 5 bases, with 12 bases remaining between them. The CDR3 is 13 residues long. The germline gives CDR1 SGHRS, CDR2 YFSETQ. The CDR3 here is CASSPRGGYGYTF. CDR3 nucleotide sequence: TGCGCCAGCAGCCCCAGGGGTGGATATGGCTACACCTTC.

V and J are TRBV11-2 and TRBJ2-5; 7 bases line up with TRBD2. From germline, CDR1 is SGHAT and CDR2 FQNNGV. This CDR3 has 16 residues. V was clipped by 1 base and J by 4 bases; unmatched bases: 9. The CDR3 DNA is TGTGCCAGCAGCTTAGGGAGTAGCCCGGGAGGAGAGACCCAGTACTTC. It encodes CASSLGSSPGGETQYF.

The chain carries TRBV5-1 and TRBJ2-5, with 8 bases identical to TRBD2. CDR1 is SGHRS and CDR2 is YFSETQ in the germline V gene. Trimming cost V 4 bases and J 5 bases; bases outside gene matches: 4. The CDR3 has 13 residues. As DNA, the CDR3 is TGCGCCAGCAGCCGGGAGGGCATGGAGACCCAGTACTTC. This sequence encodes CASSREGMETQYF.

The chain combines TRBV10-2 with TRBJ2-1; 10 bases fit TRBD2. The CDR3 runs 15 residues. The germline V gene encodes CDR1 WSHSY and CDR2 SAAADI. Trimming cost V 3 bases and J 6 bases; bases outside gene matches: 5. This CDR3 reads CASSETSGMGNEQFF. DNA of the CDR3: TGCGCCAGCAGTGAAACTAGCGGGATGGGCAATGAGCAGTTCTTC.

This sequence joins TRBV6-5 and TRBJ1-3, with D possibly being TRBD1 (6 bases). Trimming removed 5 bases from V and 0 bases from J, with 11 bases in between. This CDR3 has 15 residues. CDR1 is MNHEY and CDR2 is SVGAGI in the germline V gene. The CDR3 nucleotides read TGTGCCAGCAGTACCGCCAGGGGCTCTGGAAACACCATATATTTT. It specifies CASSTARGSGNTIYF.

V is TRBV2 and J is TRBJ2-3, with 13 bases fitting TRBD2. Germline CDR1 and CDR2: SNHLY and FYNNEI. The CDR3 contains 16 residues. After removal of 6 bases from V and 5 bases from J, the junction contained 8 bases not matched to a gene. Here the CDR3 reads CASSPGLAGDRDTQYF. In DNA form, the CDR3 reads TGTGCCAGCAGCCCCGGACTAGCGGGAGATCGAGATACGCAGTATTTT.

J is TRBJ2-1 and V is TRBV5-1; no clear D gene. The CDR3 has 19 residues. Deletions cut 0 bases from V and 4 bases from J, with 23 bases between. Germline CDR1 is SGHRS and CDR2 is YFSETQ. CDR3 coding DNA: TGCGCCAGCAGCTTGGTCCCCGCCACTCGGGTTAGTCTGTACAATGAGCAGTTCTTC. Translation gives CASSLVPATRVSLYNEQFF.

The genes are TRBV28 and TRBJ2-1; a weak D match, TRBD2 (6 bases). The CDR3 consists of 15 residues. The germline V and J ends were trimmed by 6 bases and 0 bases, with 12 bases remaining between them. Germline V gives CDR1 MDHEN, CDR2 SYDVKM. This CDR3 reads CASRPAGYSYNEQFF. Written as DNA, the CDR3 is TGTGCCAGCAGACCAGCGGGTTACTCCTACAATGAGCAGTTCTTC.

V and J are TRBV9 and TRBJ2-1; weak D call: TRBD1 (6 bases). The CDR3 has 16 residues. Trimming shortened V by 4 bases and J by 1 base, and 15 bases separated the two germline ends. Looked up from germline, CDR1 is SGDLS and CDR2 is YYNGEE. The CDR3 nucleotides are TGTGCCAGCAGCCCCCGGACAGAACCATCCTACAATGAGCAGTTCTTC. It translates to CASSPRTEPSYNEQFF.